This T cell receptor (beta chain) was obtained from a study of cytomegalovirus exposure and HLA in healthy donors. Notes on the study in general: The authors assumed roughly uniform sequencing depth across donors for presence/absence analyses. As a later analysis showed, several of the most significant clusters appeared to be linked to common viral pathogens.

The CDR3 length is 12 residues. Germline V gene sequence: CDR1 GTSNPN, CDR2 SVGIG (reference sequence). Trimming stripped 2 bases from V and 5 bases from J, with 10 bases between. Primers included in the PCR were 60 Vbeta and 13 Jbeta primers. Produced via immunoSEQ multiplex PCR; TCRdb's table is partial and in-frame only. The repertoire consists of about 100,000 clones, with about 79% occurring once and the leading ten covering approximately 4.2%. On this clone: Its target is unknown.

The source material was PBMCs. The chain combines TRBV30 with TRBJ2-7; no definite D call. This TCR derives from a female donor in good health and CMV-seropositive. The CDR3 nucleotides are TGTGCCTGGAGTCCGGGTTTCCACGAGCAGTACTTC. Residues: CAWSPGFHEQYF.